Listed below are T cell receptor beta chains from one sample, sequenced in a study of human T cells and chemical hapten exposure. TCRdb reprocessed the RACE reads with MiXCR, giving one entry per CDR3 protein. Of about 110,000 distinct CDR3 sequences in the sample, approximately 10% are singletons; the top ten hold roughly 3.5%. The material was whole blood, obtained in connection with sensitization to the hapten diphenylcyclopropenone (DPC). The source is a woman aged 40-49 years with alopecia areata. Some clones in this sample may be carry-over from other donors' samples. Each CDR3 is given with its conserved first and last residue. The D gene is left open where the match is weak. The size field is filled for only some rows; it gives once, few, many or a size class.

V gene,clone size,D gene,J gene,CDR3 protein,CDR3 DNA
TRBV27,once,NA,TRBJ1-1,CASNPYGTVSTEAFF,TGTGCCAGCAACCCTTACGGCACGGTTAGCACTGAAGCTTTCTTT
TRBV7-6,NA,TRBD1,TRBJ1-4,CASSHNRGQNEKLFF,TGTGCCAGCAGCCACAACAGGGGGCAGAATGAAAAACTGTTTTTT
TRBV24-1,NA,NA,TRBJ2-3,CATSDSSGTDTQYF,TGTGCCACCAGTGATTCCTCAGGAACAGATACGCAGTATTTT
TRBV2,NA,TRBD2,TRBJ2-2,CASSAGRPNGGELFF,TGTGCCAGCAGTGCCGGGAGGCCTAACGGCGGGGAGCTGTTTTTT
TRBV20-1,NA,TRBD2,TRBJ2-3,CSASRLAGDSDTQYF,TGCAGTGCTAGCCGACTAGCGGGAGACTCGGATACGCAGTATTTT
TRBV9,many,NA,TRBJ1-1,CASSLDPTNTEAFF,TGTGCCAGCAGCCTCGACCCCACGAACACTGAAGCTTTCTTT
TRBV12-3/TRBV12-4,many,NA,TRBJ2-7,CASNDYRRPDEQYF,TGTGCCAGCAACGACTACCGCCGCCCCGACGAGCAGTACTTC
TRBV7-9,few,NA,TRBJ1-1,CASSLTDMNTEAFF,TGTGCCAGCAGCTTAACAGACATGAACACTGAAGCTTTCTTT
TRBV7-7,many,NA,TRBJ2-2,CASSLSQEATGELFF,TGTGCTAGCAGCTTATCCCAGGAGGCCACCGGGGAGCTGTTTTTT
TRBV20-1,many,NA,TRBJ2-1,CSATLGGRRYYNEQFF,TGCAGTGCTACCCTTGGAGGGAGGAGATACTACAATGAGCAGTTCTTC
TRBV6-5,many,TRBD1,TRBJ1-2,CASSYASPPTGDYGYTF,TGTGCCAGCAGTTACGCTAGTCCACCAACAGGGGACTATGGCTACACCTTC
TRBV27,few,NA,TRBJ1-5,CASSWSIGQPQHF,TGTGCCAGCAGTTGGTCGATTGGTCAGCCCCAGCATTTT
TRBV6-6,many,TRBD2,TRBJ2-3,CASNGLAGGADTQYF,TGTGCCAGCAATGGACTAGCGGGAGGCGCAGATACGCAGTATTTT
TRBV27,NA,TRBD1,TRBJ2-7,CASSSRDREWEQYF,TGTGCCAGCAGTTCGCGGGACAGGGAGTGGGAGCAGTACTTC
TRBV10-3,many,NA,TRBJ1-1,CAAHQGNTEAFF,TGTGCCGCACATCAGGGGAACACTGAAGCTTTCTTT
TRBV5-6,NA,NA,TRBJ1-5,CASSLRGQGTQPQHF,TGTGCCAGCAGCTTGCGCGGTCAGGGGACTCAGCCCCAGCATTTT
TRBV25-1,many,TRBD1,TRBJ2-2,CASMGQGRTGELFF,TGTGCCAGCATGGGACAGGGAAGGACCGGGGAGCTGTTTTTT
TRBV4-2,many,TRBD2,TRBJ2-7,CASSQDWLAENYEQYF,TGTGCCAGCAGCCAAGATTGGCTAGCGGAGAACTACGAGCAGTACTTC
TRBV7-2,NA,NA,TRBJ1-2,CASTLSGPTNYGYTF,TGTGCCAGCACCCTCTCGGGACCTACTAACTATGGCTACACCTTC
TRBV6-2/TRBV6-3,NA,TRBD2,TRBJ2-1,CASSYSMGLAPSSYNEQFF,TGTGCCAGCAGTTACTCGATGGGACTAGCGCCCAGCTCCTACAATGAGCAGTTCTTC
TRBV4-2,NA,NA,TRBJ2-5,CASSQDEPLETQYF,TGTGCCAGCAGCCAAGATGAACCCTTGGAGACCCAGTACTTC
TRBV4-1,many,NA,TRBJ1-1,CASSQGTSEAFF,TGCGCCAGCAGCCAAGGAACGTCCGAAGCTTTCTTT
TRBV12-3/TRBV12-4,NA,TRBD1,TRBJ1-2,CASSLSPGTGGETFYGYTF,TGTGCCAGCAGTTTGAGCCCCGGGACAGGGGGCGAAACCTTCTATGGCTACACCTTC
TRBV18,NA,NA,TRBJ2-7,CASSPGQGTLEQYF,TGTGCCAGCTCCCCGGGGCAGGGAACCCTCGAGCAGTACTTC
TRBV6-5,NA,NA,TRBJ1-2,CASSYRDKGHYGYTF,TGTGCCAGCAGTTACCGAGACAAGGGGCACTATGGCTACACCTTC
TRBV9,NA,TRBD2,TRBJ2-3,CASSGVAGGADTQYF,TGTGCCAGCAGCGGGGTAGCGGGGGGTGCAGATACGCAGTATTTT
TRBV20-1,NA,NA,TRBJ1-6,CSAREDEFNNSPLHF,TGCAGTGCTAGAGAAGACGAATTCAATAATTCACCCCTCCACTTT
TRBV29-1,many,NA,TRBJ2-1,CSVEDDGNEQFF,TGCAGCGTTGAAGACGACGGCAATGAGCAGTTCTTC
TRBV2,many,TRBD1,TRBJ1-5,CASSGTSGGRKQPQHF,TGTGCCAGCAGTGGGACATCAGGGGGCAGAAAACAGCCCCAGCATTTT
TRBV7-6,NA,TRBD1,TRBJ1-3,CASSLAPREGASGNTIYF,TGTGCCAGCAGCTTAGCCCCTCGGGAGGGGGCTAGTGGAAACACCATATATTTT
TRBV4-3,many,NA,TRBJ1-5,CASSQEQDGDQPQHF,TGCGCCAGCAGCCAAGAACAGGATGGGGATCAGCCCCAGCATTTT
TRBV5-1,NA,NA,TRBJ2-3,CASSFGSASATDTQYF,TGCGCCAGCAGCTTCGGTTCGGCTTCTGCCACAGATACGCAGTATTTT
TRBV4-1,many,TRBD1,TRBJ1-2,CASSQAGRTGVSYGYTF,TGCGCCAGCAGCCAAGCTGGGAGGACAGGGGTGTCCTATGGCTACACCTTC
TRBV7-9,NA,TRBD2,TRBJ2-3,CASSLAPQAGPSPTQYF,TGTGCCAGCAGCTTGGCCCCCCAAGCGGGGCCCTCACCCACGCAGTATTTT
TRBV7-8,NA,NA,TRBJ2-5,CASSLPKETQYF,TGTGCCAGCAGCTTACCCAAAGAGACCCAGTACTTC
TRBV4-1,many,NA,TRBJ2-5,CASSQVPMGDETQYF,TGCGCCAGCAGCCAGGTGCCAATGGGGGACGAGACCCAGTACTTC
TRBV9,NA,TRBD2,TRBJ2-3,CASSSGARTDTQYF,TGTGCCAGCTCGAGCGGGGCCCGCACAGATACGCAGTATTTT
TRBV6-1,NA,TRBD2,TRBJ2-3,CASSEEAGGADTQYF,TGTGCCAGCAGTGAAGAGGCGGGAGGTGCAGATACGCAGTATTTT
TRBV7-2,many,NA,TRBJ2-1,CASRAGAVRRNEQFF,TGTGCCAGCAGGGCTGGGGCGGTAAGGAGAAATGAGCAGTTCTTC
TRBV7-9,many,NA,TRBJ1-5,CASSLGPSQPQHF,TGTGCCAGCAGCTTAGGCCCAAGTCAGCCCCAGCATTTT
TRBV7-2,few,TRBD2,TRBJ2-3,CASSLGPAGGLRDTQYF,TGTGCCAGCAGCTTAGGACCGGCGGGGGGGCTGAGGGATACGCAGTATTTT
TRBV20-1,few,TRBD2,TRBJ2-1,CSARVPSGSSYNEQFF,TGCAGTGCTAGAGTCCCTAGCGGGAGCTCCTACAATGAGCAGTTCTTC
TRBV27,NA,NA,TRBJ2-7,CASRKGGPSYEQYF,TGTGCCAGCAGAAAGGGGGGACCATCCTACGAGCAGTACTTC